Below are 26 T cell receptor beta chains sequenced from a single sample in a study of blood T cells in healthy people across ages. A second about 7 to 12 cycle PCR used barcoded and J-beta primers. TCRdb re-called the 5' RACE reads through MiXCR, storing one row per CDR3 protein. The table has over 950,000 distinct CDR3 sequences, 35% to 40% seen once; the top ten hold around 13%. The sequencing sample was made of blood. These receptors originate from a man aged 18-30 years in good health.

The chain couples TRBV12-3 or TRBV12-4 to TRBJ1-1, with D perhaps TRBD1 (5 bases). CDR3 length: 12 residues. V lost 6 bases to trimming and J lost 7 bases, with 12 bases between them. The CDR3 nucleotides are TGTGCCAGCAGAATCGGACACTTTGAAGCTTTCTTT. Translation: CASRIGHFEAFF.

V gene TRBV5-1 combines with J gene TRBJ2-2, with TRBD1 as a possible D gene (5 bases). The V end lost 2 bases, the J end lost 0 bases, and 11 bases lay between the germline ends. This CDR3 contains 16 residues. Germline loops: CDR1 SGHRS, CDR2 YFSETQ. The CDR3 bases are TGCGCCAGCAGCTTTAGTCAGACAGCGAACACCGGGGAGCTGTTTTTT. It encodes CASSFSQTANTGELFF.

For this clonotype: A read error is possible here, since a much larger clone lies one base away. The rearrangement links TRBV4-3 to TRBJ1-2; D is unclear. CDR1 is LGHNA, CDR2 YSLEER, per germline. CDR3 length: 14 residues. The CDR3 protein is CASSHAEGNNGYTF. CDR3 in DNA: TGCGCCAGCAGCCATGCTGAGGGTAACAATGGCTACACCTTC.

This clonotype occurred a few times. In nucleotides, the CDR3 is TGTGCCTCTTGGACAGGGGGCTATGGCACTGAAGCTTTCTTT. It encodes CASWTGGYGTEAFF. The chain carries TRBV12-3 or TRBV12-4 and TRBJ1-1; 11 nucleotides align to TRBD1. The V gene end was trimmed by 11 bases and the J gene end by 4 bases; junction bases not matched to a gene: 9. This CDR3 region has 14 residues.

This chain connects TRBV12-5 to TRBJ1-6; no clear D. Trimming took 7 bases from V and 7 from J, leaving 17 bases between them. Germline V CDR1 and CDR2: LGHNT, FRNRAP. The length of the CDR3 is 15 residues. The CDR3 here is CASASLFRGNSPLHF. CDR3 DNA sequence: TGTGCTAGTGCCTCCCTATTCCGCGGGAATTCACCCCTCCACTTT.

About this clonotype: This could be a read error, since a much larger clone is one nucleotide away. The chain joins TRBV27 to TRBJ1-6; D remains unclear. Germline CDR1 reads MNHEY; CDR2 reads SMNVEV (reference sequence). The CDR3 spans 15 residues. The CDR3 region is CASSLPSSHNSPLHF. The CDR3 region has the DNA TGTGCCAGCAGTCTCCCGAGCTCCCATAATTCACCCCTCCACTTT.

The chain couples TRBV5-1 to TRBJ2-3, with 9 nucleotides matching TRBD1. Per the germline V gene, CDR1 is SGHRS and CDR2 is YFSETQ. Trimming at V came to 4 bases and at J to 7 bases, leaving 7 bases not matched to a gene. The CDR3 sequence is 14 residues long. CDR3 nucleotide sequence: TGCGCCAGCAGCAGGGGACAGGGCGTAAATACGCAGTATTTT. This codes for CASSRGQGVNTQYF.

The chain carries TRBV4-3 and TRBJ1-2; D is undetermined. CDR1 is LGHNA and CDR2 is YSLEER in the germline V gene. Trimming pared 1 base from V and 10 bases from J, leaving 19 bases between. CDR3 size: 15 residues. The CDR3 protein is CASSQGEGSPCDYTF. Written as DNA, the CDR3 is TGCGCCAGCAGCCAAGGTGAAGGATCCCCGTGCGACTACACCTTC.

CDR3 sequence reads: CSASRGGGNTEAFF. The CDR3 DNA follows: TGCAGTGCCTCGAGAGGGGGCGGGAACACTGAAGCTTTCTTT. The genes are TRBV20-1 and TRBJ1-1, with TRBD1 matching over 7 bases. The V and J ends lost 6 bases and 1 base, in that order; junction bases with no gene match: 8. The CDR3 runs 14 residues. Germline CDR1 and CDR2: DFQATT and SNEGSKA (reference sequence).

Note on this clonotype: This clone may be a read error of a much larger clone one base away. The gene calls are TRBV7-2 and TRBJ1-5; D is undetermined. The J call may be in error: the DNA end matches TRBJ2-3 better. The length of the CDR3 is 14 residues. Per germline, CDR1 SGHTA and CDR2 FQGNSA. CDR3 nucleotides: TGTGCCAGCAGCTCCTTGGAACGCAATCAGCCCCAGTATTTT. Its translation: CASSSLERNQPQYF.

CDR3 residues: CASSLESTGTDTQYF. The CDR3 DNA is TGTGCCAGCAGTTTAGAGTCAACAGGCACAGATACGCAGTATTTT. The V gene is TRBV12-3 or TRBV12-4, the J gene TRBJ2-3; D unclear. Trimming removed 1 base from V and 1 base from J, with 9 bases in between. This CDR3 comprises 15 residues.

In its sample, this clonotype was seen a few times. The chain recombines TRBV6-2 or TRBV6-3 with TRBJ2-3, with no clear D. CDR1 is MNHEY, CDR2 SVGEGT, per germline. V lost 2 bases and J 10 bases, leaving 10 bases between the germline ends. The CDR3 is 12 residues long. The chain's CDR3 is CASSYRRDAQYF. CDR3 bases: TGTGCCAGCAGTTACCGAAGGGATGCGCAGTATTTT.

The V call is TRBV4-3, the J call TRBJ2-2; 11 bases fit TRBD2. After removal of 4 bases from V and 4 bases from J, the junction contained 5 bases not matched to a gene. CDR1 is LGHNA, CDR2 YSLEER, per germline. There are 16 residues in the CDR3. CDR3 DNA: TGCGCCAGCAGCCCCATAGCGGGGGGGGCCACCGGGGAGCTGTTTTTT. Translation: CASSPIAGGATGELFF.

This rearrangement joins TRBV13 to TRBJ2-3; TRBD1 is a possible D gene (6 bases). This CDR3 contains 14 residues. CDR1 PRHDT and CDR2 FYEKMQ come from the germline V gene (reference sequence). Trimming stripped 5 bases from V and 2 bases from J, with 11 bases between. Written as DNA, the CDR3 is TGTGCCAGCAGCCGGACAGACGACACAGATACGCAGTATTTT. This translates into CASSRTDDTDTQYF.

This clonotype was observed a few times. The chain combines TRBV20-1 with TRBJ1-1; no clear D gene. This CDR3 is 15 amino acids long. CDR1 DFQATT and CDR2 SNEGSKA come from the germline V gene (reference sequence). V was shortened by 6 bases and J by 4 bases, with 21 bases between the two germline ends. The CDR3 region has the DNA TGCAGTGCCACCGGACGGACTACGGAGACCACTGAAGCTTTCTTT. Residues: CSATGRTTETTEAFF.

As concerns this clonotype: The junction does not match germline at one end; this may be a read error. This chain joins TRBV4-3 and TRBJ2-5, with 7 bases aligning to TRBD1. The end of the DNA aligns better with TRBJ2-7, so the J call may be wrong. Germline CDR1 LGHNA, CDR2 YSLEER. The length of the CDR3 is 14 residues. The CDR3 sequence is CAGSHRQGTYEQYF. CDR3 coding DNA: TGCGCCGGCAGCCACCGACAGGGAACTTACGAGCAGTACTTC.

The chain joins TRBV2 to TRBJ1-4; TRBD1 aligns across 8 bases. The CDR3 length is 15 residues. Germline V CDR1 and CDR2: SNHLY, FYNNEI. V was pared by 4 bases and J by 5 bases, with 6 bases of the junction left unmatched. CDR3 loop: CASSGSGTGNEKLFF. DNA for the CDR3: TGTGCCAGCAGTGGATCCGGGACAGGAAATGAAAAACTGTTTTTT.

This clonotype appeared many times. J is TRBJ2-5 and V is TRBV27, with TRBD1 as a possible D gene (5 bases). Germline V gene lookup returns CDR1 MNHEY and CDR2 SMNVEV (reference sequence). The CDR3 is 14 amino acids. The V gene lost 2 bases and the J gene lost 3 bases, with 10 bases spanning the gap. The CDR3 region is CASSLLQGEETQYF. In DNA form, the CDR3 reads TGTGCCAGCAGTTTACTCCAGGGCGAAGAGACCCAGTACTTC.

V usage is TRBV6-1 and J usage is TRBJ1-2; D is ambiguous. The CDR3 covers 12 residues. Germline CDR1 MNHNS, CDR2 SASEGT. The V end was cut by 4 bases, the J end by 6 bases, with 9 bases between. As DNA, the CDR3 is TGTGCCAGCAGTGGGGCCTGGAATGGCTACACCTTC. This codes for CASSGAWNGYTF.

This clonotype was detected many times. The CDR3 DNA follows: TGCAGCGTTGATCCGGACAGCACGCAGTATTTT. It encodes CSVDPDSTQYF. The J gene is TRBJ2-3, the V gene TRBV29-1, with TRBD1 as a possible D gene (6 bases). CDR1 SQVTM and CDR2 ANQGSEA come from the germline V gene. The CDR3 is 11 residues long. V dropped 3 bases and J dropped 9 bases, with 10 bases sitting between them.

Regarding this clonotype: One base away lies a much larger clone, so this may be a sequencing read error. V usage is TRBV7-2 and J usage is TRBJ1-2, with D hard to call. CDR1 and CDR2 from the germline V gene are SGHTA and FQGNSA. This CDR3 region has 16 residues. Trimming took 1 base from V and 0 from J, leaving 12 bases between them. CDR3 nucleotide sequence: TGTACCAGCAGCTTAGTAGTTGGCAGCTCTAACTATGGCTACACCTTC. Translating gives CTSSLVVGSSNYGYTF.

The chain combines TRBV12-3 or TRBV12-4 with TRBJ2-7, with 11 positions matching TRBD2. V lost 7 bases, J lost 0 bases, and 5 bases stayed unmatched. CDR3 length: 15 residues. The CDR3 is CASTGTSGFSYEQYF. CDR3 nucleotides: TGTGCCAGCACCGGGACTAGCGGCTTCTCCTACGAGCAGTACTTC.

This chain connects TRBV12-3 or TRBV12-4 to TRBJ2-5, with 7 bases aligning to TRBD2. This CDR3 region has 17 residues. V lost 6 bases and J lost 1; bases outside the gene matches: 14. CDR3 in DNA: TGTGCCAGCAGCCAGGTGGCCAGCGGGAAAGGCCAAGAGACCCAGTACTTC. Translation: CASSQVASGKGQETQYF.

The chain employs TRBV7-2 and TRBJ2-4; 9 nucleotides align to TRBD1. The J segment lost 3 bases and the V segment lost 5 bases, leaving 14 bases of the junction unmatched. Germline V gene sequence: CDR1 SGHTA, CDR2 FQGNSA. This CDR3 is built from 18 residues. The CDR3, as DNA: TGTGCCAGCAGCCCCGGGACAGGGAATATGAAGGACAAAAACATTCAGTACTTC. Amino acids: CASSPGTGNMKDKNIQYF. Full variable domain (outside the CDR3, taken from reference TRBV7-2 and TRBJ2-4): GAGVSQSPSNKVTEKGKDVELRCDPISGHTALYWYRQSLGQGLEFLIYFQGNSAPDKSGLPSDRFSAERTGGSVSTLTIQRTQQEDSAVYLCASSPGTGNMKDKNIQYFGAGTRLSVL.

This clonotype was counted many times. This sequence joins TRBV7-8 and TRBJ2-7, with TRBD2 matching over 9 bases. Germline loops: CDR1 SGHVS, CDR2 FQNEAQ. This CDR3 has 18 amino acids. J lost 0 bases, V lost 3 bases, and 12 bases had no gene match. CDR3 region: CASSFQTRLAASSYEQYF. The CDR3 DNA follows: TGTGCCAGCAGCTTCCAAACTAGACTAGCGGCTAGCTCCTACGAGCAGTACTTC.

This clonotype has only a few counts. CDR3 nucleotide sequence: TGTGCCAGCAGTGAATGGGGTGCCCAAGAGACCCAGTACTTC. Translated: CASSEWGAQETQYF. This chain connects TRBV2 to TRBJ2-5; D uncertain. Germline V lookup: CDR1 SNHLY, CDR2 FYNNEI. Trimming removed 2 bases from V and 1 base from J, with 8 bases in between. This CDR3 region has 14 residues.